This T cell receptor beta chain was captured by sequencing in a study of T cells in Graves' hyperthyroidism and ophthalmopathy. Template material for amplifying TCR beta CDR3 regions consisted of RNA transcripts. The HTBI primer set served for first-round RT-PCR of the TCR CDR3. TCRdb reprocessed the multiplex PCR reads with MiXCR, giving one entry per CDR3 protein. In the table there are around 450,000 distinct CDR3 sequences, roughly 14% of which are singletons. V gave up 8 bases and J gave up 6 bases; unmatched junction bases: 8. This CDR3 has 13 amino acids. In germline, CDR1 is DFQATT, CDR2 SNEGSKA (reference sequence). This clonotype was seen many times. What it binds is unknown. General study findings and limits: Patients with ophthalmopathy were separated from those with stable hyperthyroidism by a 13 V-J model. Researchers found most expanded thyroid clonotypes above 0.001 in blood as well.

Hyperthyroidism in the patients, aged 18 to 65, was newly diagnosed and under 2 months in duration. The study left out patients who had uncontrolled infection, other autoimmune disease, pregnancy or lactation. This rearrangement joins TRBV20-1 to TRBJ2-1, with TRBD1 matching 9 bases. This clonotype was obtained from a woman younger than 35 with Graves' hyperthyroidism. What was sequenced was blood. The CDR3 loop reads CSKQGARANEQFF. CDR3 nucleotide sequence: TGCAGTAAACAGGGGGCGCGGGCCAATGAGCAGTTCTTC.